These 3 T cell receptor beta chains came from one sample sequenced in a study of blood T cell repertoires in COVID-19. Repertoires were generated with immunoSEQ multiplex PCR, while TCRdb's copy carries only in-frame clones and drops some. The sample carries 300,000 to 400,000 clones, around 87% recorded once. The specimen sequenced was peripheral blood. Receptors were obtained from a man aged 50-60 years with active or convalescent COVID-19.

V is TRBV30 and J is TRBJ2-5; D not resolved. CDR3 length equals 12 residues. V was shortened by 0 bases and J by 5 bases, with 7 bases between the two germline ends. Germline values: CDR1 GTSNPN, CDR2 SVGIG (reference sequence). CDR3 in amino acids: CAWSVVRETQYF. For the CDR3, the DNA is TGTGCCTGGAGTGTTGTGCGGGAGACCCAGTACTTC.

The rearrangement links TRBV6-2 or TRBV6-3 to TRBJ1-2; 8 bases match TRBD1. The J segment lost 7 bases and the V segment lost 4 bases, leaving 5 bases of the junction unmatched. The CDR3 extends over 13 amino acids. Germline CDR1 and CDR2: MNHEY and SVGEGT. CDR3: CASSLDRALGYTF. The CDR3 nucleotides read TGTGCCAGCAGTTTGGACAGGGCTCTTGGCTACACCTTC.

The chain has TRBV21-1 and TRBJ2-3; TRBD2, the table's D call, was not compared with the DNA. TRBV21-1 is a listed pseudogene. The CDR3 runs to 15 residues. The CDR3 region has the DNA TGTGCCAGCAGCAAAGGGAGTCCGTCCGGGGATACGCAGTATTTT. It codes for CASSKGSPSGDTQYF.